This TCR beta chain was recovered during a study of patients and donors after allogeneic stem cell transplantation. This clonotype was seen at least ten times. TCRdb itself ran the RT-PCR reads through MiXCR, one entry per CDR3 protein. This table has approximately 60,000 distinct CDR3 sequences, 10% to 15% appearing once. This CDR3 has 12 residues. Per the germline V gene, CDR1 is SEHNR and CDR2 is FQNEAQ (reference sequence). V was pared by 1 base and J by 7 bases, with 7 bases between. The sequenced sample was blood, either unsorted or a sorted T cell fraction (not recorded which). This TCR derives from a human donor who was either an allogeneic HSCT recipient or a stem cell or donor lymphocyte infusion donor (not recorded which). It is not recorded whose cells these are; they may come from a transplant donor. The chain has TRBV7-9 and TRBJ2-5; D tentatively fits TRBD1 or TRBD2 (5 bases each). Written as DNA, the CDR3 is TGTGCCAGCAGCTTAGGGGACCGGACCCAGTACTTC. Its protein is CASSLGDRTQYF.